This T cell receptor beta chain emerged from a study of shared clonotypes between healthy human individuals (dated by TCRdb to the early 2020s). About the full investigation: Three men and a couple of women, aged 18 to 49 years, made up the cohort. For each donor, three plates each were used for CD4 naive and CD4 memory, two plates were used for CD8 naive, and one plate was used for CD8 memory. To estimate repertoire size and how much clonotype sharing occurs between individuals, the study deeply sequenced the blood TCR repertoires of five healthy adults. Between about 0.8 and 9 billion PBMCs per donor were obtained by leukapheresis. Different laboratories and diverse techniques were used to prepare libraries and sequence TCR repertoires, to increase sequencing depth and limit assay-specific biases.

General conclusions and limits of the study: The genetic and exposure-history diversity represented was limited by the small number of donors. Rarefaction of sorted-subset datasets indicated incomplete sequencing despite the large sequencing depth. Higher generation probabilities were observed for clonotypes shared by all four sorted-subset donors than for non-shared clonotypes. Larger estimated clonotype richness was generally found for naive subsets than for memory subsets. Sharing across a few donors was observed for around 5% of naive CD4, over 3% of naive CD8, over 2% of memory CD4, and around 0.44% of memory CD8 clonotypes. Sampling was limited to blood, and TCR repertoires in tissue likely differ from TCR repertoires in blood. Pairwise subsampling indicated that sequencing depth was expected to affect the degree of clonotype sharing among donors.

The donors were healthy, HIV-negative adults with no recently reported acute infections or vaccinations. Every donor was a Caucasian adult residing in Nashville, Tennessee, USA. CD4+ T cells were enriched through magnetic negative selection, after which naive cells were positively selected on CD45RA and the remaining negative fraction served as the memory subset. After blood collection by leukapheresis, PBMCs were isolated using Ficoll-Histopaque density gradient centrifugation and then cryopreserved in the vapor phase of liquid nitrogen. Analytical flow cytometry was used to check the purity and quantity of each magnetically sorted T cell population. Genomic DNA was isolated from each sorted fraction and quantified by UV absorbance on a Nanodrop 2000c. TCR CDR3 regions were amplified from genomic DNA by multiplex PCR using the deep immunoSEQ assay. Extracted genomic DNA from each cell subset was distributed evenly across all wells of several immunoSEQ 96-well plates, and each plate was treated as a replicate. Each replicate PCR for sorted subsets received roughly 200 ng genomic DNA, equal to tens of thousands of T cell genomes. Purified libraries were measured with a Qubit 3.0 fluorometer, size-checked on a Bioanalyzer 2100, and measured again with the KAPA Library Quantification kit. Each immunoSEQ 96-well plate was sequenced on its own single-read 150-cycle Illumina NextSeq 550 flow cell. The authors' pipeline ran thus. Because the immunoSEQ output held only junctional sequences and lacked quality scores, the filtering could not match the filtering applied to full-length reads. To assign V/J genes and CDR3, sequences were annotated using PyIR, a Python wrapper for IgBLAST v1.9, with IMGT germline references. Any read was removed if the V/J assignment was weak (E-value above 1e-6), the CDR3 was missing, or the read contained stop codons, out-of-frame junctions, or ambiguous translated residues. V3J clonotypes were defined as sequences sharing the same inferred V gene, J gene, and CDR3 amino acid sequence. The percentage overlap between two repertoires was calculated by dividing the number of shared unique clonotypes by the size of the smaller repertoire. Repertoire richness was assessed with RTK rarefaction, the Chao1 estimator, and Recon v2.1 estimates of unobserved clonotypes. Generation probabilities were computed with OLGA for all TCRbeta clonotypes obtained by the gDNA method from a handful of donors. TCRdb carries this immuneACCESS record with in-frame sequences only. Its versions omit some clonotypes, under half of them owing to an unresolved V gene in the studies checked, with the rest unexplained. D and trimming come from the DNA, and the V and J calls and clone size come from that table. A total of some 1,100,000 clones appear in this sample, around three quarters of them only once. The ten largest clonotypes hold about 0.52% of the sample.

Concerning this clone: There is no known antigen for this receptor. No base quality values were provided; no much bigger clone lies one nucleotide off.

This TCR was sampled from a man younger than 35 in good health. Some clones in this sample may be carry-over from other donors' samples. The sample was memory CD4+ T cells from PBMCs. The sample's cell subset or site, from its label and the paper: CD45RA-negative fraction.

The DNA is as follows: TGCAGCGTTGGGGGAGGCCCAGAGACCCAGTACTTC. The translation is CSVGGGPETQYF. Recombination connected TRBV29-1 to TRBJ2-5; the D segment could be TRBD2, given 6 matching bases. V lost 4 bases and J lost 4 bases; the stretch between them is 10 bases long. Sequences SQVTM (CDR1) and ANQGSEA (CDR2) are obtained from the germline V gene. There are 12 amino acids in the CDR3, from cysteine to phenylalanine inclusive. CDR3 DNA only is kept here, 36 bases in frame from base 1.